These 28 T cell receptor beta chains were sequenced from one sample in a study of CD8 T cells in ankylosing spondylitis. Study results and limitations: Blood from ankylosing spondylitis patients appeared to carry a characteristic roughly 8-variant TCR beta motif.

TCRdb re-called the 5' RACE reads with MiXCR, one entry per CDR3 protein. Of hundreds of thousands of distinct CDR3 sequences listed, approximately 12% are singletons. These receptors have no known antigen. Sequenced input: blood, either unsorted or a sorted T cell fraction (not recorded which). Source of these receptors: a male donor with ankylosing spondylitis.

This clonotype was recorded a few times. CDR3 loop: CASSLWDIANTGELFF. The DNA for the CDR3 is TGCGCCAGCAGCCTCTGGGACATAGCGAACACCGGGGAGCTGTTTTTT. This rearrangement joins TRBV4-1 to TRBJ2-2; a possible D gene is TRBD1 (6 bases). The germline V gene has CDR1 MGHRA and CDR2 YSYEKL. This CDR3 is built from 16 residues. V dropped 4 bases and J dropped 0 bases, with 12 bases sitting between them.

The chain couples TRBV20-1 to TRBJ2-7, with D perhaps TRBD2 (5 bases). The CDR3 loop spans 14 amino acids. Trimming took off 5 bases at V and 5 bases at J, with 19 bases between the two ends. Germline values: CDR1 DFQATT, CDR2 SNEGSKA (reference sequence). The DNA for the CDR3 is TGCAGTGCTGGGCCCCCGGCTAGCACCCACGAGCAGTACTTC. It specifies CSAGPPASTHEQYF.

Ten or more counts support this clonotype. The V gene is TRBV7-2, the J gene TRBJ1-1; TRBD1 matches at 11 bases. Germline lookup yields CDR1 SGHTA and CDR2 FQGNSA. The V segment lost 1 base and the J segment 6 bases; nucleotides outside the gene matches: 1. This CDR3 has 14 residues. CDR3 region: CASSLGDRGSEAFF. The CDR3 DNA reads TGTGCCAGCAGCTTAGGGGACAGGGGGTCTGAAGCTTTCTTT. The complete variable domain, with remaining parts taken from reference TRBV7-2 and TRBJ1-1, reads GAGVSQSPSNKVTEKGKDVELRCDPISGHTALYWYRQSLGQGLEFLIYFQGNSAPDKSGLPSDRFSAERTGGSVSTLTIQRTQQEDSAVYLCASSLGDRGSEAFFGQGTRLTVV.

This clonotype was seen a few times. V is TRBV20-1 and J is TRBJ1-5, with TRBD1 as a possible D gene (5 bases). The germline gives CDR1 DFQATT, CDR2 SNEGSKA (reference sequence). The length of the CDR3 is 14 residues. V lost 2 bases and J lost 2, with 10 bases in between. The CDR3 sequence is CSARSGYGNQPQHF. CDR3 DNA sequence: TGCAGTGCTAGATCAGGGTATGGCAATCAGCCCCAGCATTTT.

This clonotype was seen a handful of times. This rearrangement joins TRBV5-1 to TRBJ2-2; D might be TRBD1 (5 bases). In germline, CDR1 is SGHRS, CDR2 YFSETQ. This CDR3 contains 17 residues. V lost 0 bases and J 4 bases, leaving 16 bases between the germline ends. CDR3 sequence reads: CASSLAYRVTVTGELFF. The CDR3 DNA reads TGCGCCAGCAGCTTGGCTTATAGGGTGACAGTCACCGGGGAGCTGTTTTTT. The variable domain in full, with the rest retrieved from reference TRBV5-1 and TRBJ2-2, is KAGVTQTPRYLIKTRGQQVTLSCSPISGHRSVSWYQQTPGQGLQFLFEYFSETQRNKGNFPGRFSGRQFSNSRSEMNVSTLELGDSALYLCASSLAYRVTVTGELFFGEGSRLTVL.

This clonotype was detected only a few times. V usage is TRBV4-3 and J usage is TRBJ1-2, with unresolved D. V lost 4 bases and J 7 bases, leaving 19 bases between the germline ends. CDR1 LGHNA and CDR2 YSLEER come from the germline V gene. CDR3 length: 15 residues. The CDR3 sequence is CASSRPDTEAGGYTF. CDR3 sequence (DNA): TGCGCCAGCAGCCGCCCCGACACGGAGGCTGGTGGCTACACCTTC.

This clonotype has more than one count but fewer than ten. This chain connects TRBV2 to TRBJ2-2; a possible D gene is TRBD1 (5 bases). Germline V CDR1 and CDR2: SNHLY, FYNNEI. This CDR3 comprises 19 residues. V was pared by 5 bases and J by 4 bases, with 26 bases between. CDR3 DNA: TGTGCCAGCAGTTTATTCGGGCCAGCCATCTTAAGGGGCACCGGGGAGCTGTTTTTT. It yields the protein CASSLFGPAILRGTGELFF.

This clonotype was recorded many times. CDR3 sequence reads: CASSLGWAQTNYGYTF. The CDR3 DNA reads as TGTGCCAGCAGTTTAGGTTGGGCACAGACAAACTATGGCTACACCTTC. The chain links TRBV12-3 or TRBV12-4 to TRBJ1-2; D unclear. This CDR3 comprises 16 residues. The V gene lost 1 base and the J gene lost 2 bases, with 14 bases spanning the gap.

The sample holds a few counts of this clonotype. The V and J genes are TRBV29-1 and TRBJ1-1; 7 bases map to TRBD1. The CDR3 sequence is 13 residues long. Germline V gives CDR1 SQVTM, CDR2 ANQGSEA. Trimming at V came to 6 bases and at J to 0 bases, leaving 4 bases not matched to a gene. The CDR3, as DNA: TGCAGCGTGCCGGACAGGTTGAACACTGAAGCTTTCTTT. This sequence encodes CSVPDRLNTEAFF.

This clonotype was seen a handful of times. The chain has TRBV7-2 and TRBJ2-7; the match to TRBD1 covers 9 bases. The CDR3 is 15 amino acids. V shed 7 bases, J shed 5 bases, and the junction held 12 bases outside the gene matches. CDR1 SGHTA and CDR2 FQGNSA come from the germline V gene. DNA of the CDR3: TGTGCCAGCAACTATGACCGGGACAGGGTCCACGAGCAGTACTTC. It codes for CASNYDRDRVHEQYF.

CDR3 DNA sequence: TGTGCCACCAGCTTACAAAGTGGCCCCTACGAGCAGTACTTC. As protein: CATSLQSGPYEQYF. V usage is TRBV15 and J usage is TRBJ2-7; D gene uncertain. CDR3 size: 14 residues. V lost 5 bases and J 2 bases, leaving 13 bases between the germline ends. Germline V gene data show CDR1 as LNHNV and CDR2 as YYDKDF (reference sequence).

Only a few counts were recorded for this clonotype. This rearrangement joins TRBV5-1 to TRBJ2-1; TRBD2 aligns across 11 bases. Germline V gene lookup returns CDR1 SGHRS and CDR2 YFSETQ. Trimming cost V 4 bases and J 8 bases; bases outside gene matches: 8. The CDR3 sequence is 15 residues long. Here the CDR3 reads CASSRGLADDYEQFF. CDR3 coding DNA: TGCGCCAGCAGCCGGGGACTAGCGGACGATTATGAGCAGTTCTTC.

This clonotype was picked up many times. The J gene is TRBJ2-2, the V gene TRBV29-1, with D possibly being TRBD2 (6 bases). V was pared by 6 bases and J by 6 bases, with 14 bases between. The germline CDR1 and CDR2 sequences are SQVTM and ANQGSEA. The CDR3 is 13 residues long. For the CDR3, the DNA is TGCAGCGTGGGGGGTGGGACGCCCGGGGAGCTGTTTTTT. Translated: CSVGGGTPGELFF.

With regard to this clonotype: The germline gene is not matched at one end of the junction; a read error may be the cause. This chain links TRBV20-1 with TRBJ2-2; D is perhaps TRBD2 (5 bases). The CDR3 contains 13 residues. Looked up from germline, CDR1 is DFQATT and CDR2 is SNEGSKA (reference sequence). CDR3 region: CNALPGLTGELLF. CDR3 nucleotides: TGCAATGCCCTTCCCGGACTGACCGGGGAGCTGCTTTTT.

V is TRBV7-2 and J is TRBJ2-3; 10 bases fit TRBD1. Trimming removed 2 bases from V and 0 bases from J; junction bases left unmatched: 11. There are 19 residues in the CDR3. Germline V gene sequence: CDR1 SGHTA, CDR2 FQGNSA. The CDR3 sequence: CASSLPGQGLGISTDTQYF. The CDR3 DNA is TGTGCCAGCAGCTTACCGGGACAGGGGTTGGGTATTAGCACAGATACGCAGTATTTT.

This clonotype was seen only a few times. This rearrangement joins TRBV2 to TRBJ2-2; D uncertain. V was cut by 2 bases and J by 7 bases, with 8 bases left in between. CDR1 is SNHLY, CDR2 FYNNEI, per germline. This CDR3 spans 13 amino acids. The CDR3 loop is CASSENGFGELFF. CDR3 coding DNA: TGTGCCAGCAGTGAAAACGGGTTCGGGGAGCTGTTTTTT.

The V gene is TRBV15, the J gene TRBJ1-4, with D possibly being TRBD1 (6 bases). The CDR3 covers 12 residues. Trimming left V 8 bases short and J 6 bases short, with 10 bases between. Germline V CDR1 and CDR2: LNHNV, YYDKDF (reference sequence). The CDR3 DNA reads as TGTGCCACCGGTCAGGGGTATGAAAAACTGTTTTTT. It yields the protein CATGQGYEKLFF.

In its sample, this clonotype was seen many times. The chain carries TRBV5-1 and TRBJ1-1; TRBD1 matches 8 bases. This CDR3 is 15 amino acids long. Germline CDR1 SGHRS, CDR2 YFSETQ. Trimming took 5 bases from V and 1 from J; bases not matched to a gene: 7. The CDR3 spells CASSRSGTGNTEAFF. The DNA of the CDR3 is TGCGCCAGCAGTCGATCGGGGACAGGGAACACTGAAGCTTTCTTT.

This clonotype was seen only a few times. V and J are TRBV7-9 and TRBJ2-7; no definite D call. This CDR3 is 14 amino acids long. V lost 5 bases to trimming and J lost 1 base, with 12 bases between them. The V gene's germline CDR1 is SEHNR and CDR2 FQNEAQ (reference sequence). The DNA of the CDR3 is TGTGCCAGCAGCCAAAGTAGTATTTCCTACGAGCAGTACTTC. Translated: CASSQSSISYEQYF.

The CDR3 DNA reads TGTGCCATCAGTGAGTCGGGGGGTCCTACGCAGTATTTT. Amino acids: CAISESGGPTQYF. The chain recombines TRBV10-3 with TRBJ2-3; possibly TRBD2 for D (6 bases). The V and J ends lost 0 bases and 8 bases respectively, with 9 bases between them. The CDR3 length is 13 residues. Germline assignment: CDR1 ENHRY and CDR2 SYGVKD.

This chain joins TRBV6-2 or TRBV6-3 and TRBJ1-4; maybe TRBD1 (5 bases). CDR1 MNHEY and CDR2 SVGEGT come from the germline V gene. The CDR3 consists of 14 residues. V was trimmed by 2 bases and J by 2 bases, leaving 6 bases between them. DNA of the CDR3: TGTGCCAGCAGTTACGGGACGACTAATGAAAAACTGTTTTTT. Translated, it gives CASSYGTTNEKLFF.

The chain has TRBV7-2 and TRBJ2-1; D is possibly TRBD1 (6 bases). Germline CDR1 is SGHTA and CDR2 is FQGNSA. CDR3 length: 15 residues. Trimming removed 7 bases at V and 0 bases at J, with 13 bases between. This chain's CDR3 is CASTPFRGSYNEQFF. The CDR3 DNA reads TGTGCCAGCACCCCCTTCAGGGGCTCCTACAATGAGCAGTTCTTC.

CDR3 DNA: TGTGCCAGCAGTGTGGGGACTAGCGGGAGCCCGACCCAGTACTTC. As protein: CASSVGTSGSPTQYF. V is TRBV12-3 or TRBV12-4 and J is TRBJ2-5; 14 bases line up with TRBD2. With V trimmed by 5 bases and J by 7 bases, 6 bases remained unmatched. The length of the CDR3 is 15 residues.

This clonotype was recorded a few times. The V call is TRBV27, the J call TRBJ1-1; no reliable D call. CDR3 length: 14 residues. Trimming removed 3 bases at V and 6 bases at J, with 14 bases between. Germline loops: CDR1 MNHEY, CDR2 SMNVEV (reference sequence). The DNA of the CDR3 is TGTGCCAGCAGTTTTCGGAGAAGGGCCGCTGAAGCTTTCTTT. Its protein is CASSFRRRAAEAFF.

DNA of the CDR3: TGTGCCAGCAGCCAAGATCCCTTGGCGGGCTCCTACGAGCAGTACTTC. This encodes CASSQDPLAGSYEQYF. This chain links TRBV4-2 with TRBJ2-7; D might be TRBD2 (5 bases). The V gene's germline CDR1 is LGHNA and CDR2 YNFKEQ. CDR3 length equals 16 residues. V lost 0 bases and J 0 bases, leaving 12 bases between the germline ends.

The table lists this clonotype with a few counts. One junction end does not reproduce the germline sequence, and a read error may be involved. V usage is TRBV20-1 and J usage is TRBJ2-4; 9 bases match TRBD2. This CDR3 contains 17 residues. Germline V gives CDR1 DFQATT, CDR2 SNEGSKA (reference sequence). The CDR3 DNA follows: TGCTGTGCTAGAGATCTAATACTAGCGGGCGTCAAAAACATTCAGTACTTC. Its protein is CCARDLILAGVKNIQYF.

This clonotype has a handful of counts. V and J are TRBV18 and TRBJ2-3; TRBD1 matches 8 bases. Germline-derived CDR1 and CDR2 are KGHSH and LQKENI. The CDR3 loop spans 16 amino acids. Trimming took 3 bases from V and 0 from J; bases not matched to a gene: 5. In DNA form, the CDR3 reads TGTGCCAGCTCACCCCCCCGGGACAGGAGCACAGATACGCAGTATTTT. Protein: CASSPPRDRSTDTQYF. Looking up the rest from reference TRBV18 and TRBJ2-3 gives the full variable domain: NAGVMQNPRHLVRRRGQEARLRCSPMKGHSHVYWYRQLPEEGLKFMVYLQKENIIDESGMPKERFSAEFPKEGPSILRIQQVVRGDSAAYFCASSPPRDRSTDTQYFGPGTRLTVL.

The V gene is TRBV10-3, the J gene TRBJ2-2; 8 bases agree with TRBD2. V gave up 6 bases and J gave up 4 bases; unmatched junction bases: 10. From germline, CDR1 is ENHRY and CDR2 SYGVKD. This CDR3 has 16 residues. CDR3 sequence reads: CAIRTRAGAFTGELFF. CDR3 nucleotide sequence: TGTGCCATCAGGACTAGAGCGGGGGCCTTCACCGGGGAGCTGTTTTTT.